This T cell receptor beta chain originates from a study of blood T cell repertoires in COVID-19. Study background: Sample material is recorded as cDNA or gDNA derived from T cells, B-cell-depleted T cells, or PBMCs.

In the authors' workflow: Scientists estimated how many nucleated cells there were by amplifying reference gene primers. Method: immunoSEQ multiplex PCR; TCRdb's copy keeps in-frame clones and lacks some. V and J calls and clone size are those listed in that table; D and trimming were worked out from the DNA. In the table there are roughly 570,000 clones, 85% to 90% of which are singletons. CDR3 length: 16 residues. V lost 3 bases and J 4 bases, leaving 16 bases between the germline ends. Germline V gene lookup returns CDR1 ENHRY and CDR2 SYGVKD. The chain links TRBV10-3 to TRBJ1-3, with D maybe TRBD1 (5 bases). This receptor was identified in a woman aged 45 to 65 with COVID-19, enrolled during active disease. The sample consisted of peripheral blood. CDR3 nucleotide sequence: TGTGCCATCAGTGATCCGGGACTCCGGCAAGGAAACACCATATATTTT. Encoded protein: CAISDPGLRQGNTIYF.